This is a list of T cell receptor beta chains from one sample in a study of post-analysis software for immune sequencing data. Via MiXCR, TCRdb re-called the PCR reads, giving one row per CDR3 protein. The data hold roughly 430,000 distinct CDR3 sequences, with more than 30% observed a single time. The sequencing input was blood. All receptors come from a girl aged 2-10 years with multiple sclerosis. CDR3s include the opening cysteine and the closing phenylalanine or tryptophan. Fields, in order: CDR3 DNA, CDR3 protein, J gene, V gene, clone size, D gene. The D gene is left open where the match is weak. The size entry is marked missing in some rows and otherwise reads once, few, many or a size class.

CDR3nt: TGCGCCAGCAGCGTGACAGGGTCGGTCGACACCGGGGAGCTGTTTTTT
CDR3aa: CASSVTGSVDTGELFF
j_gene: TRBJ2-2
v_gene: TRBV5-1
abundance: .
d_gene: TRBD1

CDR3nt: TGTGCCAGCAGTTACGAGTCTAGCGGGAGTGGAAATGGGCAGTTCTTC
CDR3aa: CASSYESSGSGNGQFF
j_gene: TRBJ2-1
v_gene: TRBV6-5
abundance: .
d_gene: TRBD2

CDR3nt: TGCAGCGTTGAAGATCTCTGGGGCCGGATGAACACTGAAGCTTTCTTT
CDR3aa: CSVEDLWGRMNTEAFF
j_gene: TRBJ1-1
v_gene: TRBV29-1
abundance: .
d_gene: .

CDR3nt: TGCGCCAGCAGCCCCGAATCAGGGGGTGTCCTTAATGAAAAACTGTTTTTT
CDR3aa: CASSPESGGVLNEKLFF
j_gene: TRBJ1-4
v_gene: TRBV4-3
abundance: few
d_gene: TRBD1

CDR3nt: TGCAGTGCTAGAGATAGGCAGGGGGCTAATGAGCAGTTCTTC
CDR3aa: CSARDRQGANEQFF
j_gene: TRBJ2-1
v_gene: TRBV20-1
abundance: .
d_gene: TRBD1

CDR3nt: TGTGCCAGCAGCGGCCGACAAGTCTCTGGGGCCAACGTCCTGACTTTC
CDR3aa: CASSGRQVSGANVLTF
j_gene: TRBJ2-6
v_gene: TRBV9
abundance: few
d_gene: .

CDR3nt: TGCAGTGCCCAGGGAACCGGGACAGGGGATAGCACTGAAGCTTTCTTT
CDR3aa: CSAQGTGTGDSTEAFF
j_gene: TRBJ1-1
v_gene: TRBV20-1
abundance: .
d_gene: TRBD1

CDR3nt: TGTGCCAGCAGTAACCATGGGGGAGAGTACGAGCAGTACTTC
CDR3aa: CASSNHGGEYEQYF
j_gene: TRBJ2-7
v_gene: TRBV6-5
abundance: .
d_gene: .

CDR3nt: TGTGCCACCAGTGACCCGACTCTAGAGACCCAGTACTTC
CDR3aa: CATSDPTLETQYF
j_gene: TRBJ2-5
v_gene: TRBV24-1
abundance: few
d_gene: .

CDR3nt: TGCGCCAGCAGCCAGTCATCACTAGCGACGAATGAGCAGTTCTTC
CDR3aa: CASSQSSLATNEQFF
j_gene: TRBJ2-1
v_gene: TRBV4-3
abundance: .
d_gene: TRBD2

CDR3nt: TGCAGTGCTAGAGAGGGCGGAAGATATACACCCCTCCACTTT
CDR3aa: CSAREGGRYTPLHF
j_gene: TRBJ1-6
v_gene: TRBV20-1
abundance: .
d_gene: .

CDR3nt: TGTGCCAGCAGCCCCGACAGGGGAGTCACCATATATTTT
CDR3aa: CASSPDRGVTIYF
j_gene: TRBJ1-3
v_gene: TRBV6-5
abundance: .
d_gene: TRBD1

CDR3nt: TGTGCCAGTAGGGGGGTCGCCGTTAATGAGCAGTTCTTC
CDR3aa: CASRGVAVNEQFF
j_gene: TRBJ2-1
v_gene: TRBV11-2
abundance: .
d_gene: .

CDR3nt: TGCAGTGCTAGGAAGTCTAGTGGTGGGTACGAGCAGTACTTC
CDR3aa: CSARKSSGGYEQYF
j_gene: TRBJ2-7
v_gene: TRBV20-1
abundance: .
d_gene: .

CDR3nt: TGTGCCATCAGTGAGAAAAGCACCGGGACTAGCGGTTCGGGGGAGACCCAGTACTTC
CDR3aa: CAISEKSTGTSGSGETQYF
j_gene: TRBJ2-5
v_gene: TRBV10-3
abundance: .
d_gene: TRBD2

CDR3nt: TGTGCCATCAGTGAGGACAGGGCCGGCAATGAGCAGTTCTTC
CDR3aa: CAISEDRAGNEQFF
j_gene: TRBJ2-1
v_gene: TRBV10-3
abundance: .
d_gene: TRBD1

CDR3nt: TGTGCCAGCAGCCAAGTCTTGGGCTATGGCTACACCTTC
CDR3aa: CASSQVLGYGYTF
j_gene: TRBJ1-2
v_gene: TRBV3-1
abundance: once
d_gene: .

CDR3nt: TGCGCCAGCAGCCAAGTACCTGGGGACTATGGCTACACCTTC
CDR3aa: CASSQVPGDYGYTF
j_gene: TRBJ1-2
v_gene: TRBV4-1
abundance: few
d_gene: .

CDR3nt: TGTGCCAGCAGACGGGTGGACAGGGTGGGGGATACGCAGTATTTT
CDR3aa: CASRRVDRVGDTQYF
j_gene: TRBJ2-3
v_gene: TRBV5-6
abundance: .
d_gene: TRBD1

CDR3nt: TGTGCCAGCAGTGAAGCCGGAAAGGCACAGAACTATGGCTACACCTTC
CDR3aa: CASSEAGKAQNYGYTF
j_gene: TRBJ1-2
v_gene: TRBV6-1
abundance: .
d_gene: .

CDR3nt: TGTGCCAGCTCTAGGTCGCTTGGCACAGATACGCAGTATTTT
CDR3aa: CASSRSLGTDTQYF
j_gene: TRBJ2-3
v_gene: TRBV2
abundance: few
d_gene: .

CDR3nt: TGTGCCAGCAGTTTTGGCGGGACAGGGGTTGAAAAACTGTTTTTT
CDR3aa: CASSFGGTGVEKLFF
j_gene: TRBJ1-4
v_gene: TRBV12-3/TRBV12-4
abundance: .
d_gene: TRBD1

CDR3nt: TGTGCCAGCAGCTTAGGTGTGACCTTCAATGAGCAGTTCTTC
CDR3aa: CASSLGVTFNEQFF
j_gene: TRBJ2-1
v_gene: TRBV7-2
abundance: few
d_gene: .

CDR3nt: TGTGCCAGCAGTTTGGGTCTCTACACTGAAGCTTTCTTT
CDR3aa: CASSLGLYTEAFF
j_gene: TRBJ1-1
v_gene: TRBV27
abundance: .
d_gene: .

CDR3nt: TGCGCCAGTGGAGGGCCGGGGCCCTCAGAAGCTTTCTTT
CDR3aa: CASGGPGPSEAFF
j_gene: TRBJ1-1
v_gene: TRBV5-1
abundance: .
d_gene: .

CDR3nt: TGTGCCAGCAGCTTAATGTCCAATGAGCAGTTCTTC
CDR3aa: CASSLMSNEQFF
j_gene: TRBJ2-1
v_gene: TRBV11-2
abundance: few
d_gene: .

CDR3nt: TGTGCCAGCCTTGAGGGGGGGCCCAATCAGCCCCAGCATTTT
CDR3aa: CASLEGGPNQPQHF
j_gene: TRBJ1-5
v_gene: TRBV12-3/TRBV12-4
abundance: few
d_gene: .

CDR3nt: TGTGCCAGCAGTTTCAGGAGCCTTTCCTACGAGCAGTACTTC
CDR3aa: CASSFRSLSYEQYF
j_gene: TRBJ2-7
v_gene: TRBV28
abundance: .
d_gene: .

CDR3nt: TGCAGCGTTGAGAGGCGGTTGAATGAAAAACTGTTTTTT
CDR3aa: CSVERRLNEKLFF
j_gene: TRBJ1-4
v_gene: TRBV29-1
abundance: .
d_gene: .

CDR3nt: TGCAGTGCTAGAGTGACCAGTGATACGCAGTATTTT
CDR3aa: CSARVTSDTQYF
j_gene: TRBJ2-3
v_gene: TRBV20-1
abundance: .
d_gene: .

CDR3nt: TGCAGCGCTGATTCGGAAACAGGGAACCTAGAGACCCAGTACTTC
CDR3aa: CSADSETGNLETQYF
j_gene: TRBJ2-5
v_gene: TRBV29-1
abundance: many
d_gene: .

CDR3nt: TGTGCCAGCACCCCGAGTGGGGTTAACTATGGCTACACCTTC
CDR3aa: CASTPSGVNYGYTF
j_gene: TRBJ1-2
v_gene: TRBV6-5
abundance: .
d_gene: .

CDR3nt: TGTGCCGGCAGGCCCCTGAAGAGGACAGCAGGTCCGTACGAGCAGTACTTC
CDR3aa: CAGRPLKRTAGPYEQYF
j_gene: TRBJ2-7
v_gene: TRBV11-2
abundance: .
d_gene: .

CDR3nt: TGTGCCAGCAGCTTAGGTCCCGTCCCAGGGGAGAACACTGAAGCTTTCTTT
CDR3aa: CASSLGPVPGENTEAFF
j_gene: TRBJ1-1
v_gene: TRBV7-6
abundance: .
d_gene: .

CDR3nt: TGCAACTTTCCAGTGGGGGGGTTGGATCGGAGCTCCTACAATGAGCAGTTCTTC
CDR3aa: CNFPVGGLDRSSYNEQFF
j_gene: TRBJ2-1
v_gene: TRBV29-1
abundance: .
d_gene: TRBD2

CDR3nt: TGTGCCAGCAGTCCTACAGCAGAAGAGACCCAGTACTTC
CDR3aa: CASSPTAEETQYF
j_gene: TRBJ2-5
v_gene: TRBV3-1
abundance: .
d_gene: .

CDR3nt: TGTGCCAGCAGCCAAGGTCCAGAGGGAACAGATACGCAGTATTTT
CDR3aa: CASSQGPEGTDTQYF
j_gene: TRBJ2-3
v_gene: TRBV3-1
abundance: .
d_gene: .

CDR3nt: TGTGCCAGCAGTTTAGAACAGGGGGCCGATGAGCAGTTCTTC
CDR3aa: CASSLEQGADEQFF
j_gene: TRBJ2-1
v_gene: TRBV28
abundance: few
d_gene: TRBD1

CDR3nt: TGCAGCGTCGATCCTAGGCGGGGAGAGACCCAGTACTTC
CDR3aa: CSVDPRRGETQYF
j_gene: TRBJ2-5
v_gene: TRBV29-1
abundance: few
d_gene: .

CDR3nt: TGTGCCAGTAGTATAGGGTTAAGAGGGGGCACCTACGAGCAGTACTTC
CDR3aa: CASSIGLRGGTYEQYF
j_gene: TRBJ2-7
v_gene: TRBV19
abundance: .
d_gene: TRBD1

CDR3nt: TGTGCCATCAGTTGGGAGTCAGATACGCAGTATTTT
CDR3aa: CAISWESDTQYF
j_gene: TRBJ2-3
v_gene: TRBV10-3
abundance: .
d_gene: .

CDR3nt: TGTGCCACGGCAAAAAAGGGACAGGGGGCTTTTCCTGACAATTCACCCCTCCACTTT
CDR3aa: CATAKKGQGAFPDNSPLHF
j_gene: TRBJ1-6
v_gene: TRBV28
abundance: .
d_gene: TRBD1

CDR3nt: TGTGCCATCGCAGCAGGACAGGGTTATGGCTACACCTTC
CDR3aa: CAIAAGQGYGYTF
j_gene: TRBJ1-2
v_gene: TRBV10-3
abundance: .
d_gene: TRBD1

CDR3nt: TGTGCCAGCAGTTTTGGGCAGGGAGGACCAGGGGTGAACACTGAAGCTTTCTTT
CDR3aa: CASSFGQGGPGVNTEAFF
j_gene: TRBJ1-1
v_gene: TRBV28
abundance: .
d_gene: .

CDR3nt: TGCAGTGCTAGAGTCCTCGGCGGGGGGCCGGGTGAGCAGTTCTTC
CDR3aa: CSARVLGGGPGEQFF
j_gene: TRBJ2-1
v_gene: TRBV20-1
abundance: few
d_gene: TRBD2

CDR3nt: TGCGCCAGCAGCAGGGGAGGAGGGGTGATTTACAATGAGCAGGTCTTC
CDR3aa: CASSRGGGVIYNEQVF
j_gene: TRBJ2-1
v_gene: TRBV4-1
abundance: .
d_gene: .

CDR3nt: TGTGCCAGCAGCTTCACAGGGGCGAGCACTGAAGCTTTCTTT
CDR3aa: CASSFTGASTEAFF
j_gene: TRBJ1-1
v_gene: TRBV7-2
abundance: .
d_gene: TRBD1

CDR3nt: TGTGCCAGCAGTTTCCCCCCAGGACAGGTTAACACAGATACGCAGTATTTT
CDR3aa: CASSFPPGQVNTDTQYF
j_gene: TRBJ2-3
v_gene: TRBV12-3/TRBV12-4
abundance: few
d_gene: TRBD1

CDR3nt: TGTGCCAGCAGCTTAACCCCCTTTGAGAAGACCCAGTACTTC
CDR3aa: CASSLTPFEKTQYF
j_gene: TRBJ2-5
v_gene: TRBV7-3
abundance: few
d_gene: .

CDR3nt: TGTGCCAGCAGCTGGACTAGCGGGGCCCACCAAGAGACCCAGTACTTC
CDR3aa: CASSWTSGAHQETQYF
j_gene: TRBJ2-5
v_gene: TRBV13
abundance: few
d_gene: TRBD2